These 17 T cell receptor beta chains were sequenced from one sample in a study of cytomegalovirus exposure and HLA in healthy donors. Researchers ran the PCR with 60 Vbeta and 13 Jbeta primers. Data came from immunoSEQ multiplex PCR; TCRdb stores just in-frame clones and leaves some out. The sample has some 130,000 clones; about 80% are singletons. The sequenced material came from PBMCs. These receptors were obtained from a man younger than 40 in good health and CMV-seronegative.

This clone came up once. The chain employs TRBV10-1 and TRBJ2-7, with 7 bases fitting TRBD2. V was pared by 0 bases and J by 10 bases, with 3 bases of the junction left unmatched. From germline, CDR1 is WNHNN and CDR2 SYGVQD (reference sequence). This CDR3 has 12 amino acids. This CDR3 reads CASSESGGVQYF. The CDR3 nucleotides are TGCGCCAGCAGTGAGTCTGGGGGGGTACAGTACTTC.

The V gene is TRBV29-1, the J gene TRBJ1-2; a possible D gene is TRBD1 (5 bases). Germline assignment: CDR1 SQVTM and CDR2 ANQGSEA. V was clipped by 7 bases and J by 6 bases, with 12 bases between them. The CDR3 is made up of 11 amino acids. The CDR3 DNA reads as TGCAGCGCCCTCCGGGGGGATGGCTACACCTTC. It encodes CSALRGDGYTF.

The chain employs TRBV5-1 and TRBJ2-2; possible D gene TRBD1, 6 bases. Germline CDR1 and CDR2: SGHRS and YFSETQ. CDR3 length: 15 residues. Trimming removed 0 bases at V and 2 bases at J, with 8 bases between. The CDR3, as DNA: TGCGCCAGCAGCTTGGGGGACACCAACACCGGGGAGCTGTTTTTT. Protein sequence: CASSLGDTNTGELFF.

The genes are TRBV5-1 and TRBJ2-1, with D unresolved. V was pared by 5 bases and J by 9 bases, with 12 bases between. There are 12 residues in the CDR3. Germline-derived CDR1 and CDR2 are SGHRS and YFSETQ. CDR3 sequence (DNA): TGCGCCAGCAGGTATCTGGCAGGTGAGCAGTTCTTC. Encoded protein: CASRYLAGEQFF.

The CDR3 DNA reads as TGTGCCAGCAGCCCCGGACTAGCGGGAGGGTCCTACGAGCAGTACTTC. Its translation: CASSPGLAGGSYEQYF. The V and J genes are TRBV7-2 and TRBJ2-7, with TRBD2 matching over 15 bases. Germline V gene data show CDR1 as SGHTA and CDR2 as FQGNSA. The CDR3 has 16 amino acids. Trimming at V came to 5 bases and at J to 1 base, leaving 3 bases not matched to a gene.

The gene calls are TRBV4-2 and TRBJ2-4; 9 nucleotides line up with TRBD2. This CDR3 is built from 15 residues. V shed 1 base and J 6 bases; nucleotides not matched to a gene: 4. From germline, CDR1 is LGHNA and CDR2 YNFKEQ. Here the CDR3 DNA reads TGTGCCAGCAGCCAAGGACTAGCGGAATCAAACATTCAGTACTTC. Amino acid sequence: CASSQGLAESNIQYF.

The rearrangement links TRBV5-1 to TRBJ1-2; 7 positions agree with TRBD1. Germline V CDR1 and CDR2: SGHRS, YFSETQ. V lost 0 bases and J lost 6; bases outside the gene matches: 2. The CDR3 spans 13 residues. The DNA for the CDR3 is TGCGCCAGCAGCTTGGCCCAGGGGGATGGCTACACCTTC. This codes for CASSLAQGDGYTF.

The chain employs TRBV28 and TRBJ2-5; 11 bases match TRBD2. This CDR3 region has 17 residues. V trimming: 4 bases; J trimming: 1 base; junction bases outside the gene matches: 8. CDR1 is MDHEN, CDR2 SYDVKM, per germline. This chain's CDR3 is CASSSWTSGHTQETQYF. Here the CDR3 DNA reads TGTGCCAGCAGTTCCTGGACTAGCGGGCATACCCAAGAGACCCAGTACTTC.

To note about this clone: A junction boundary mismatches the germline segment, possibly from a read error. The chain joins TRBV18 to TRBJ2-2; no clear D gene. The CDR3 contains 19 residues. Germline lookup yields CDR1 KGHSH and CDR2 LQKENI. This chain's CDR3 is CASSPPVVTAASNPGELFF. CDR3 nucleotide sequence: TGTGCCAGCTCACCACCGGTTGTAACAGCAGCTTCGAACCCCGGGGAGCTGTTTTTT.

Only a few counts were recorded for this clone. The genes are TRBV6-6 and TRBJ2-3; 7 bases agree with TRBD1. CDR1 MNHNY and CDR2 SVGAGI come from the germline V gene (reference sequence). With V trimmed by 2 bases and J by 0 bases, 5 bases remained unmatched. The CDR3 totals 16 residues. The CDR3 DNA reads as TGTGCCAGCAGTTACCGGAGACAGGGCAGCACAGATACGCAGTATTTT. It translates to CASSYRRQGSTDTQYF.

This chain's CDR3 is CASSPGGSYEQYF. In DNA, the CDR3 is TGCGCCAGCAGTCCGGGAGGTTCCTACGAGCAGTACTTC. The rearrangement joins TRBV10-1 to TRBJ2-7, with 7 positions matching TRBD2. Per the germline V gene, CDR1 is WNHNN and CDR2 is SYGVQD (reference sequence). This CDR3 is built from 13 residues. The V and J ends lost 5 bases and 1 base, in that order; junction bases with no gene match: 2.

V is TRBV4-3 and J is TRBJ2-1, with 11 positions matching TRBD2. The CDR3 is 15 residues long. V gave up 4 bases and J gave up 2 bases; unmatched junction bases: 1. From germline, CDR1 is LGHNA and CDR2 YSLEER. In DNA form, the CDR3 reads TGCGCCAGCAGCCTAGCGGGAGGGACCTACAATGAGCAGTTCTTC. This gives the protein CASSLAGGTYNEQFF.

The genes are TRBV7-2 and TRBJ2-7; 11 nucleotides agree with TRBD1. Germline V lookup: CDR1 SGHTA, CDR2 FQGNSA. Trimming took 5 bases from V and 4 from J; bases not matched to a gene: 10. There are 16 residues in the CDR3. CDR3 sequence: CASSLGSGDRGYEQYF. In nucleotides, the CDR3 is TGTGCCAGCAGCCTGGGGAGCGGGGACAGGGGGTACGAGCAGTACTTC.

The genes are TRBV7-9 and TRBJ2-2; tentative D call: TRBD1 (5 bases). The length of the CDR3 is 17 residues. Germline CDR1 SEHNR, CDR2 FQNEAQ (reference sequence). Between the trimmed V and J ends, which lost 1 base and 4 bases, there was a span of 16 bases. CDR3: CASSLVVNRILTGELFF. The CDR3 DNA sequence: TGTGCCAGCAGCTTAGTTGTTAACAGGATACTCACCGGGGAGCTGTTTTTT.

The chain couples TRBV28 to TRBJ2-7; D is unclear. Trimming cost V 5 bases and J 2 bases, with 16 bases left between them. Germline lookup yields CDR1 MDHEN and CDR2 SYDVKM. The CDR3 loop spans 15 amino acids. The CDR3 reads CASSTPRVLPYEQYF. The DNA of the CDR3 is TGTGCCAGCAGTACCCCACGGGTACTACCCTACGAGCAGTACTTC.

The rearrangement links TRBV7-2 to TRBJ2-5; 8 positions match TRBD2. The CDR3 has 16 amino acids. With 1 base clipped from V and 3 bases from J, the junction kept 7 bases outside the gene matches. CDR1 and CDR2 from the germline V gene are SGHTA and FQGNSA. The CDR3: CASSLGVPGGKETQYF. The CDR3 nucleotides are TGTGCCAGCAGCTTAGGGGTTCCGGGAGGGAAAGAGACCCAGTACTTC.

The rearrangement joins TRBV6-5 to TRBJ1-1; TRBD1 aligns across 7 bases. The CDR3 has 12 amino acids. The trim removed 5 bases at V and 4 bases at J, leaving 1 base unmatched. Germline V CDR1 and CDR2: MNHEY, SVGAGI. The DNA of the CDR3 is TGTGCCAGCAGTGACAGGGTCACTGAAGCTTTCTTT. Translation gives CASSDRVTEAFF.